The rows below give T cell receptor beta chains drawn from one sample of a study of blood T cell repertoires in COVID-19. Data came from immunoSEQ multiplex PCR; TCRdb stores just in-frame clones and leaves some out. Seen here are around 340,000 clones, about 86% observed once, and the top ten hold 3.5% to 4.5%. Sequences were obtained from PBMCs or T cells enriched from blood (not recorded which). The receptors derive from a woman in her 40s with acute COVID-19. Both conserved end residues are part of each CDR3. The D gene is left open where the match is weak. Clone sizes are given selectively: once, few, many, or a class where the clone is expanded.

>TRBJ1-6|-|TRBV15|-
TGTGCCACCAGCAGAGTAACATCAGGTTCACCCCTCCACTTT
CATSRVTSGSPLHF
>TRBJ2-7|TRBD2|TRBV4-1|-
TGCGCCAGCAGCCAAGAACGACTAGCGCGCGAGCAGTACTTC
CASSQERLAREQYF
>TRBJ2-2|-|TRBV11-3|once
TGTGCCAGCTCCCTAGGTACGGAGGGGACCGGGGAGCTGTTTTTT
CASSLGTEGTGELFF
>TRBJ2-5|-|TRBV6-6|-
TGTGCCAGCAGTTATCGGGGGGCCCAAGAGACCCAGTACTTC
CASSYRGAQETQYF
>TRBJ1-1|TRBD1|TRBV7-2|-
TGTGCCAGCAGCCGTAGGACAGGGGGCACTGAAGCTTTCTTT
CASSRRTGGTEAFF
>TRBJ1-2|TRBD1|TRBV5-6|-
TGTGCCAGCAGCTTGGGGGGACAGGGCGTTTATGGCTACACCTTC
CASSLGGQGVYGYTF
>TRBJ2-5|TRBD1|TRBV15|-
TGTGCCACCAGCAGAAGACAGGGGGGACAAGAGACCCAGTACTTC
CATSRRQGGQETQYF
>TRBJ1-4|-|TRBV6-5|-
TGTGCCAGCAGGGGGCAGGGGCTCGAAAAACTGTTTTTT
CASRGQGLEKLFF
>TRBJ2-2|TRBD2|TRBV28|once
TGTGCCAGCAGCCCGACTAGCGGGAGGGGTATCGCCGGGGAGCTGTTTTTT
CASSPTSGRGIAGELFF
>TRBJ1-1|-|TRBV19|-
TGTGCCAGTAGTCGTTTATCAGAGAACACTGAAGCTTTCTTT
CASSRLSENTEAFF
>TRBJ1-6|-|TRBV7-2|-
TGTGCCAGCAGCTTAGTAGGGGGGGGATCACCCCTCCACTTT
CASSLVGGGSPLHF
>TRBJ2-7|-|TRBV11-2|-
TGTGCCAGCAGCCCGATACTAAGGCAGCGGAAAAGGTCCTACGAGCAGTACTTC
CASSPILRQRKRSYEQYF
>TRBJ1-5|-|TRBV25-1|-
TGTGCCAGCAGTTCGAACACGGGGTATAGCGTGGATAATCAGCCCCAGCATTTT
CASSSNTGYSVDNQPQHF
>TRBJ1-2|-|TRBV5-1|-
TGCGCCAGCAGCTTCCTAGGGGACTATGGCTACACCTTC
CASSFLGDYGYTF
>TRBJ2-7|-|TRBV10-3|-
TGTGCCATCAGTGAACAGGGCTACGAGCAGTACTTC
CAISEQGYEQYF
>TRBJ2-2|-|TRBV3-1/TRBV3-2|-
TGTGCCAGCAGCCGAAGAATGGGGGCTAACCTCAACACCGGGGAGCTGTTTTTT
CASSRRMGANLNTGELFF
>TRBJ1-2|-|TRBV19|-
TGTGCCAGTAGCCCAGGACCGGGCGGGGGCACGGGCTACACCTTC
CASSPGPGGGTGYTF
>TRBJ2-3|-|TRBV7-4|-
TGTGCCAGCAGCCCCGGACTTAGCACAGATACGCAGTATTTT
CASSPGLSTDTQYF
>TRBJ2-5|-|TRBV7-8|few
TGTGCCAGCAGCTTAGAGACAGGATCGAAGGAGACCCAGTACTTC
CASSLETGSKETQYF
>TRBJ1-3|-|TRBV15|-
TGTGCCACCAGCAAGGTACAGAAAGATTTCTCTGGAAACACCATATATTTT
CATSKVQKDFSGNTIYF
>TRBJ1-3|TRBD1|TRBV6-6|-
TGTGCCAGCAATGACAGGGCGCAAGCGGAAAACACCATATATTTT
CASNDRAQAENTIYF
>TRBJ2-2|-|TRBV5-6|-
TGTGCCAGCAGCTTACAGAGTGGGGAGCTGTTTTTT
CASSLQSGELFF
>TRBJ2-4|-|TRBV14|few
TGTGCCAGCAGTGCAGGGGAGAGGAACATTCAGTACTTC
CASSAGERNIQYF
>TRBJ2-1|TRBD2|TRBV5-1|-
TGCGCCAGCAGCGCGTTAGCGGGATCCTACAATGAGCAGTTCTTC
CASSALAGSYNEQFF
>TRBJ1-3|TRBD1|TRBV7-8|-
TGTGCCAGCAGAACTACAGGGGCCTCCTTCTCTGGAAACACCATATATTTT
CASRTTGASFSGNTIYF
>TRBJ2-5|TRBD2|TRBV9|-
TGTGCCAGCAGCGGCCAAATAGCGGGAGATCTTGGAATGGAAGAGACCCAGTACTTC
CASSGQIAGDLGMEETQYF
>TRBJ1-3|TRBD1|TRBV5-1|-
TGCGCCAGCAGCCTGGGAACAGGGGGCCTTTCTGGAAACACCATATATTTT
CASSLGTGGLSGNTIYF
>TRBJ2-1|TRBD2|TRBV5-4|-
TGTGCCAGCAGCTCGCGGGAGTCTGAGCAGTTCTTC
CASSSRESEQFF
>TRBJ1-4|-|TRBV19|-
TGTGCCAGTAGTATGTCGGGCAGGGATAATGAAAAACTGTTTTTT
CASSMSGRDNEKLFF
>TRBJ2-7|TRBD1|TRBV27|-
TGTGCCAGCAGTTTAAACCCCGGACAGGGCTACGAGCAGTACTTC
CASSLNPGQGYEQYF
>TRBJ2-1|TRBD2|TRBV6-5|-
TGTGCCAGCAGCCCCGGGACTAGTAGTAGGAATGAGCAGTTCTTC
CASSPGTSSRNEQFF
>TRBJ1-3|-|TRBV28|-
TGTGCCAGCAGTGCTAAGACAGGCTTTTACGACTCTAGGCGAAACACCATATATTTT
CASSAKTGFYDSRRNTIYF
>TRBJ1-3|-|TRBV5-5|-
TGTGCCAGCAGCTGGGGGGATAGACAGCTATCTGGAAACACCATATATTTT
CASSWGDRQLSGNTIYF
>TRBJ2-1|TRBD2|TRBV7-7|-
TGTGCCAGCAGCTCCAGCCCGGGAGGATACAATGAGCAGTTCTTC
CASSSSPGGYNEQFF
>TRBJ1-3|TRBD1|TRBV25-1|few
TGTGCCAGCATGGAGACAGGGCGCTCTGGAAACACCATATATTTT
CASMETGRSGNTIYF
>TRBJ1-5|-|TRBV7-4|-
TGTGCCAGCAGCTTGGGCAGGGAGGAGGATCAGCCCCAGCATTTT
CASSLGREEDQPQHF
>TRBJ1-6|-|TRBV5-1|-
TGCGCCAGCAGACCAGGGTGGGATTCACCCCTCCACTTT
CASRPGWDSPLHF
>TRBJ2-3|TRBD2|TRBV9|-
TGTGCCAGCAGCGTGGGACTAGCGGGGCGGAGCACAGATACGCAGTATTTT
CASSVGLAGRSTDTQYF
>TRBJ2-7|TRBD2|TRBV12-5|-
TGTGCTAGTGGTTTGGCCTCGACTAGCGGAATCTACGAGCAGTACTTC
CASGLASTSGIYEQYF
>TRBJ2-3|TRBD2|TRBV7-9|-
TGTGCCAGCAGCTTACTAGCGGCCTATTCCACAGATACGCAGTATTTT
CASSLLAAYSTDTQYF
>TRBJ1-4|TRBD1|TRBV29-1|-
TGCAGCGTTGGTGAGGGGGCAGCCGAAAAACTGTTTTTT
CSVGEGAAEKLFF
>TRBJ2-5|-|TRBV5-1|once
TGCGCCAGCAGCTTGGTCGTCAGCCAAGAGACCCAGTACTTC
CASSLVVSQETQYF